These 10 T cell receptor beta chains came from one sample sequenced in a study of T cell responses to AZD1222 COVID-19 vaccine. Method: immunoSEQ multiplex PCR; TCRdb's copy keeps in-frame clones and lacks some. The sample consists of roughly 150,000 clones, roughly 93% of them appearing once. The source material was peripheral blood, sampled 28 days after the second AZD1222 dose. These receptors all stem from an adult who received the AZD1222 COVID-19 vaccine.

The rearrangement links TRBV7-9 to TRBJ1-5; the D gene is possibly TRBD1 (5 bases). Trimming left V 5 bases short and J 5 bases short, with 13 bases between. Germline lookup yields CDR1 SEHNR and CDR2 FQNEAQ (reference sequence). The CDR3 loop spans 14 amino acids. The CDR3 DNA follows: TGTGCCAGCAGCACGGGACGGCAAGATCAGCCCCAGCATTTT. Translated, it gives CASSTGRQDQPQHF.

V gene TRBV19 combines with J gene TRBJ1-1; possibly TRBD1 for D (5 bases). Germline lookup yields CDR1 LNHDA and CDR2 SQIVND (reference sequence). The V end lost 5 bases, the J end lost 4 bases, and 23 bases lay between the germline ends. The CDR3 extends over 17 amino acids. The chain's CDR3 is CASSVSGGRLGITEAFF. CDR3 nucleotide sequence: TGTGCCAGTAGTGTCTCCGGGGGACGCTTGGGTATCACTGAAGCTTTCTTT.

The chain couples TRBV11-2 to TRBJ1-2; D may be TRBD1 (6 bases). The germline V gene encodes CDR1 SGHAT and CDR2 FQNNGV. The CDR3 is 15 residues long. Trimming took off 5 bases at V and 3 bases at J, with 16 bases between the two ends. Written as DNA, the CDR3 is TGTGCCAGCAGCCAGGGGCGAATCCAACACTATGGCTACACCTTC. It codes for CASSQGRIQHYGYTF.

The chain recombines TRBV6-5 with TRBJ2-1; 7 bases are shared with TRBD2. V trimming: 0 bases; J trimming: 5 bases; junction bases outside the gene matches: 4. The V gene's germline CDR1 is MNHEY and CDR2 SVGAGI. The CDR3 covers 15 residues. CDR3 residues: CASSYSPSGHNEQFF. The CDR3 region has the DNA TGTGCCAGCAGTTACTCGCCTAGCGGTCACAATGAGCAGTTCTTC.

The chain couples TRBV27 to TRBJ2-1; 7 bases map to TRBD2. The CDR3 is made up of 15 amino acids. The junction had 6 bases not matched to a gene; V was cut back by 3 bases and J by 4 bases. Germline-derived CDR1 and CDR2 are MNHEY and SMNVEV (reference sequence). This chain's CDR3 is CASSFILAEYNEQFF. The CDR3 nucleotides are TGTGCCAGCAGTTTCATTCTAGCGGAATACAATGAGCAGTTCTTC.

This chain joins TRBV6-2 or TRBV6-3 and TRBJ1-1, with 8 bases lining up with TRBD1. Germline values: CDR1 MNHEY, CDR2 SVGEGT. This CDR3 spans 16 amino acids. The trim removed 1 base at V and 5 bases at J, leaving 9 bases unmatched. CDR3 in DNA: TGTGCCAGCAGTTACTTCGGCAGGGGGCGAAGGACTGAAGCTTTCTTT. As protein: CASSYFGRGRRTEAFF.

The gene calls are TRBV11-2 and TRBJ2-7; 8 nucleotides match TRBD1. This CDR3 spans 15 amino acids. Germline CDR1 SGHAT, CDR2 FQNNGV. V lost 5 bases and J lost 6; bases outside the gene matches: 12. The CDR3 DNA follows: TGTGCCAGCAGCCCAGGACAGGGCTTGTCGTCCGAGCAGTACTTC. Translating gives CASSPGQGLSSEQYF.

The gene calls are TRBV7-2 and TRBJ2-7; no firm D call. The ends were cut back, 5 bases at V and 6 bases at J, with 14 bases in the middle. There are 13 residues in the CDR3. Germline V gene lookup returns CDR1 SGHTA and CDR2 FQGNSA. The CDR3 DNA sequence: TGTGCCAGCAGCCTAGAAGGGTCCATCGAGCAGTACTTC. It yields the protein CASSLEGSIEQYF.

This sequence joins TRBV7-9 and TRBJ2-5; D is perhaps TRBD1 (6 bases). Deletions cut 2 bases from V and 4 bases from J, with 14 bases between. The CDR3 spans 15 residues. CDR1 SEHNR and CDR2 FQNEAQ come from the germline V gene (reference sequence). The CDR3 region is CASSLLQGNRETQYF. The CDR3 DNA reads TGTGCCAGCAGCTTACTACAGGGTAATCGAGAGACCCAGTACTTC.

The V gene is TRBV5-6, the J gene TRBJ1-6, with 12 bases aligning to TRBD1. Germline V lookup: CDR1 SGHDT, CDR2 YYEEEE. The CDR3 sequence is 15 residues long. The ends lost 0 bases at V and 9 bases at J; junction bases unmatched: 1. The CDR3 region is CASSLGGQGASPLHF. CDR3 bases: TGTGCCAGCAGCTTGGGGGGACAGGGGGCTTCACCCCTCCACTTT. Full variable domain (rest looked up from reference TRBV5-6 and TRBJ1-6): DAGVTQSPTHLIKTRGQQVTLRCSPKSGHDTVSWYQQALGQGPQFIFQYYEEEERQRGNFPDRFSGHQFPNYSSELNVNALLLGDSALYLCASSLGGQGASPLHFGNGTRLTVT.